Listed below are T cell receptor beta chains from one sample, sequenced in a study of glioma-infiltrating T cells. TCRdb redid the calling of the multiplex PCR reads with MiXCR, one entry per CDR3 protein. The data hold 160,000 or so distinct CDR3 sequences, with around 45% observed a single time. The sequencing input was glioma tissue, nonneoplastic brain tissue, or PBMCs (not recorded which). The receptors come from a human donor with low-grade glioma or glioblastoma, undergoing nonglioma brain surgery, or in good health (not recorded which). Both conserved end residues are part of each CDR3. A D gene is named only where the DNA matches it firmly. Clone size is not always given. Where it is, it says once, few, many or a class for expanded clones.

d_gene	v_gene	len	abundance	j_gene	CDR3nt	CDR3aa
NA	TRBV7-8	14	many	TRBJ1-1	TGTGCCAGCAGCTTAGACAGGTTCGGCACTGAAGCTTTCTTT	CASSLDRFGTEAFF
TRBD1	TRBV6-1	13	NA	TRBJ1-1	TGCGCCAGCAGTTGGACAGGGGACACTGAAGCTTTCTTT	CASSWTGDTEAFF
TRBD2	TRBV28	15	many	TRBJ2-1	TGTGCCAGCAGTTTAGCGCGGGAGGGATACAATGAGCAGTTCTTC	CASSLAREGYNEQFF
NA	TRBV20-1	12	NA	TRBJ1-1	TGCAGTGCTTATAACAGCGGCTCTGAAGCTTTCTTT	CSAYNSGSEAFF
NA	TRBV30	13	NA	TRBJ2-7	TGTGCCTGGAGTCGTCCTGCGATCTACGAGCAGTACTTC	CAWSRPAIYEQYF
NA	TRBV20-1	13	many	TRBJ2-5	TGCAGTGCTATTTTTCGATCGGAGGAGACCCAGTACTTC	CSAIFRSEETQYF
NA	TRBV15	15	many	TRBJ2-7	TGTGCCACCAGCAGAGAGAGGACCATCGACTACGAGCAGTACTTC	CATSRERTIDYEQYF
TRBD2	TRBV14	18	NA	TRBJ2-3	TGTGCCAGCAGCCTCCTCCGGACTAGCGGGACTAGCACAGATACGCAGTATTTT	CASSLLRTSGTSTDTQYF
NA	TRBV20-1	12	many	TRBJ2-7	TGCAGTGGGACTAGGGGGTCCTACGAGCAGTACTTC	CSGTRGSYEQYF
TRBD1	TRBV29-1	14	NA	TRBJ2-2	TGCAGCGTTCGAAGGACAGGGGGCACCGGGGAGCTGTTTTTT	CSVRRTGGTGELFF
NA	TRBV15	14	many	TRBJ2-7	TGTGCCACCAGCAGAGATGAGGCAGGGCGGGAGCAGTACTTC	CATSRDEAGREQYF
TRBD1	TRBV2	15	NA	TRBJ2-2	TGTGCCAGCAGTGAGGACAGGGTTGGGACCGGGGAGCTGTTTTTT	CASSEDRVGTGELFF
NA	TRBV3-1	13	many	TRBJ1-1	TGTGCCAGCAGCCCGTGGAGGGACACAGAAGCTTTCTTT	CASSPWRDTEAFF
NA	TRBV7-9	15	NA	TRBJ2-1	TGTGCCAGCAGTTGGAACCGGCGTCGTGACAATGAGCAGTTCTTC	CASSWNRRRDNEQFF
NA	TRBV3-1	14	few	TRBJ2-7	TGTGCCAGCAGCCAAGGGACAGCGATTTACGAGCAGTACTTC	CASSQGTAIYEQYF
NA	TRBV6-1	11	many	TRBJ2-5	TGTGCCAGCAGCGGAAAAGAGACCCAGTACTTC	CASSGKETQYF
TRBD2	TRBV6-1	14	many	TRBJ2-3	TGTGCCAGCACTGTAGCGGGAGACAGTAGGACGCAGTATTTT	CASTVAGDSRTQYF
NA	TRBV20-1	14	NA	TRBJ2-1	TGCAGTGCTATTCTCCAGAGCTCCTACAATGAGCGGTTCTTC	CSAILQSSYNERFF
TRBD1	TRBV20-1	15	many	TRBJ1-2	TGCAGTGCTCAATCGATTATGGACAGGGAGGTTGGCTACACCTTC	CSAQSIMDREVGYTF
NA	TRBV3-1	13	NA	TRBJ1-5	TGTGCCAGCAGCCAAGATATTACCCAGCCCCAGCATTTT	CASSQDITQPQHF
NA	TRBV4-2	10	NA	TRBJ2-1	TGTGCCAGAAGCTTGGATGAGCAGTTCTTC	CARSLDEQFF
TRBD2	TRBV7-2	15	NA	TRBJ2-3	TGTGCCAGCAGCCTGACTAGCGGGAGTGAAGTTACGCAGTATTTT	CASSLTSGSEVTQYF
NA	TRBV29-1	13	NA	TRBJ2-5	TGCAGCGTTGCCATAGACGTACAAGAGACCCAGTACTTC	CSVAIDVQETQYF
NA	TRBV27	14	many	TRBJ2-2	TGTGCCAGCAGTTTCGACAGCAACACCGGGGAGCTGTTTTTT	CASSFDSNTGELFF
NA	TRBV7-3	13	few	TRBJ1-1	TGTGCCAGCAGCTTAGGAGTCGCCACTGAAGCTTTCTTT	CASSLGVATEAFF
TRBD1	TRBV2	15	NA	TRBJ2-3	TGTGCCAGCAGTGACCAGGGGGTGGGCGCAGATACGCAGTATTTT	CASSDQGVGADTQYF
TRBD2	TRBV24-1	16	NA	TRBJ2-1	TGTGCCACCAGTGCCCACGGGACTAGCTCCTACAATGAGCAGTTCTTC	CATSAHGTSSYNEQFF
NA	TRBV5-1	14	NA	TRBJ2-3	TGCGCCAGCAGGAGGGAACCGGGTTCAGATACGCAGTATTTT	CASRREPGSDTQYF
NA	TRBV19	19	few	TRBJ2-6	TGTGCCAGTAGTATCTCGAGTGGGTCGTTCCTGTCGGGGGCCAACGTCCTGACTTTC	CASSISSGSFLSGANVLTF
NA	TRBV19	14	few	TRBJ2-2	TGTGCCAGTGCCGGGACGGAGAACACCGGGGAGCTGTTTTTT	CASAGTENTGELFF
NA	TRBV14	16	few	TRBJ1-4	TGTGCCAGCAGCCAAGAAAACGGACACATTAATGAAAAACTGTTTTTT	CASSQENGHINEKLFF
NA	TRBV19	15	NA	TRBJ2-4	TGTGCCAGTAGTATCTCCGGGACTCAGAAAATCATTCAGTACTTC	CASSISGTQKIIQYF
NA	TRBV6-1	12	few	TRBJ2-7	TGTGCCAGCACAGGGACTCTGTCAGAGCAGTACTTC	CASTGTLSEQYF
NA	TRBV19	13	NA	TRBJ1-1	TGTGCCAATAGTATTGGGGGGCGCGCAGAAGCTTTCTTT	CANSIGGRAEAFF
NA	TRBV4-1	11	NA	TRBJ2-7	TGCGCCAGCAGTAAGGGACACGAGCAGTACTTC	CASSKGHEQYF
TRBD1	TRBV6-1	14	NA	TRBJ2-2	TGTGCCAGCAGCCAGGGGGATAACACCGGGGAGCTGTTTTTT	CASSQGDNTGELFF